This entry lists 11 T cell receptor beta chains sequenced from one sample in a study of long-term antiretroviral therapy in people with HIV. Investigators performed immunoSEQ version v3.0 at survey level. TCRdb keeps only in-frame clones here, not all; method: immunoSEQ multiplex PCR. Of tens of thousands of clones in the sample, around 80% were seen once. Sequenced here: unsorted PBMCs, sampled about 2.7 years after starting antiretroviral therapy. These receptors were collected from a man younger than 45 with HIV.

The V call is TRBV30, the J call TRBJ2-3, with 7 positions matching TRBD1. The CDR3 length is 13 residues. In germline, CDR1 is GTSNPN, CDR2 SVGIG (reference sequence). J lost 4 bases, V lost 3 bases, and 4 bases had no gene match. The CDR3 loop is CAWRPGGADTQYF. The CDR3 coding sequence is TGTGCCTGGAGACCAGGGGGAGCAGATACGCAGTATTTT.

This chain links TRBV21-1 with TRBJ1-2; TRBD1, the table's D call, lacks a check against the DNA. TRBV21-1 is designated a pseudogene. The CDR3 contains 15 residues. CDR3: CASSVSGVSNYGYTF. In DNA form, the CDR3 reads TGTGCCAGCAGCGTCTCAGGGGTCTCTAACTATGGCTACACCTTC.

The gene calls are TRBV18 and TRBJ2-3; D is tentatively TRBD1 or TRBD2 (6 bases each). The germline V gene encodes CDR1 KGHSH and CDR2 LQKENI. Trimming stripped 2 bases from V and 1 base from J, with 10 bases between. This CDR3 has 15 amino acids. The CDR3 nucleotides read TGTGCCAGCTCACCAGTGGGGGGCGGCACAGATACGCAGTATTTT. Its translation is CASSPVGGGTDTQYF.

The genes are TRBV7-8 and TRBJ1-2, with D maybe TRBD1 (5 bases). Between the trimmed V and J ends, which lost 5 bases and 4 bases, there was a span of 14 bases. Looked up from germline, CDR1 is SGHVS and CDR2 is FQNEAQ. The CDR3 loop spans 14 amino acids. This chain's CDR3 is CASSPRVISYGYTF. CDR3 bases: TGTGCCAGCAGCCCCAGGGTTATTAGCTATGGCTACACCTTC.

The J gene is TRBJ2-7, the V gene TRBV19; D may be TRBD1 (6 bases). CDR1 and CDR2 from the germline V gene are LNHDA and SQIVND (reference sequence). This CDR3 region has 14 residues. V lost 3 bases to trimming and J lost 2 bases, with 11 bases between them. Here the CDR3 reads CASSISGQPYEQYF. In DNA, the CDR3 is TGTGCCAGTAGTATCAGCGGACAGCCCTACGAGCAGTACTTC.

In DNA, the CDR3 is TGTGCCATCAGTGAGAAGGTAAACACTGAAGCTTTCTTT. Residues: CAISEKVNTEAFF. V and J are TRBV10-3 and TRBJ1-1, with D uncertain. This CDR3 is built from 13 residues. Trimming pared 2 bases from V and 2 bases from J, leaving 6 bases between. Germline-derived CDR1 and CDR2 are ENHRY and SYGVKD.

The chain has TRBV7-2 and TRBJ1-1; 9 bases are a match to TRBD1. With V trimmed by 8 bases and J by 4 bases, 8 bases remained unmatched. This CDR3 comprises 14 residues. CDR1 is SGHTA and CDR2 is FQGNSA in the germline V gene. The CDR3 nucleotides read TGTGCCAGCCGTACCGCGACAGGGGGCACTGAAGCTTTCTTT. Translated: CASRTATGGTEAFF.

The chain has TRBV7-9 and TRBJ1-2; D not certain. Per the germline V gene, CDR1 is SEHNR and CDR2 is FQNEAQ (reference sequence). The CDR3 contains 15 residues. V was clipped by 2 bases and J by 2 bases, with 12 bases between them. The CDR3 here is CASSLSVGQNYGYTF. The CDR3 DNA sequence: TGTGCCAGCAGCTTAAGTGTCGGGCAGAACTATGGCTACACCTTC.

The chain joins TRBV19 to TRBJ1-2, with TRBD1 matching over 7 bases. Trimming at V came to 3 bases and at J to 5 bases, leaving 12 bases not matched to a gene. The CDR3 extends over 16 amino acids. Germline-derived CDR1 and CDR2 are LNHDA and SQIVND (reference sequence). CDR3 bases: TGTGCCAGTAGTATCCCTCAAGCGGGACAGATGTATGGCTACACCTTC. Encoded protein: CASSIPQAGQMYGYTF.

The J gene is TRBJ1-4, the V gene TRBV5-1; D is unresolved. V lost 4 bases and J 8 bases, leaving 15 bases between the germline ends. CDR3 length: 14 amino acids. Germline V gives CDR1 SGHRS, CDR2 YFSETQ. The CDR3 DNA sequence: TGCGCCAGCAGCCAGCAACATGTCGAAGAAAAACTGTTTTTT. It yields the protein CASSQQHVEEKLFF. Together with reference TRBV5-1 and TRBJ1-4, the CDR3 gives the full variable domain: KAGVTQTPRYLIKTRGQQVTLSCSPISGHRSVSWYQQTPGQGLQFLFEYFSETQRNKGNFPGRFSGRQFSNSRSEMNVSTLELGDSALYLCASSQQHVEEKLFFGSGTQLSVL.

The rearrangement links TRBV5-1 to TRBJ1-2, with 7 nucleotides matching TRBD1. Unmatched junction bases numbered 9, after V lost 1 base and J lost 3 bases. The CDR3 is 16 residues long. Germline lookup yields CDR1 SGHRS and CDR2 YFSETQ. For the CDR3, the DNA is TGCGCCAGCAGCTTGCCCAACAGGGGAGGGGACTATGGCTACACCTTC. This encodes CASSLPNRGGDYGYTF.